This T cell receptor (beta chain) originates from a study of post-analysis software for immune sequencing data. Findings and limits, study-wide: Compared against controls, patients with multiple sclerosis displayed significantly lower normalized Chao1 diversity. By F measure, samples from a shared preparation batch strongly co-clustered.

Unique molecular identifiers were present in the TCR beta cDNA libraries. The yield from roughly 1 to 10 million T cells was 500,000 or so cDNA molecules in total. TCRdb reanalysed the PCR reads using MiXCR and keeps one entry per CDR3 protein. The sample lists some 690,000 distinct CDR3 sequences, about 60% occurring once. With respect to this clonotype: The target antigen is unknown.

The TCR comes from a girl aged 2 to 9 with multiple sclerosis. Sequenced: blood.

The CDR3 region has the DNA TGTGCCAGCAGCCCCACATTAACCCTAGCCAAAAACATTCAGTACTTC. Protein product: CASSPTLTLAKNIQYF. The genes are TRBV12-3 or TRBV12-4 and TRBJ2-4; no clear D gene. The CDR3 totals 16 residues. The V end was cut by 6 bases, the J end by 0 bases, with 15 bases between.